The T cell receptor beta chain described here comes from a study of breast tumors, draining lymph nodes, adjacent tissues. The study's findings and limits: Findings are consistent with lymph node origin and intratumoral expansion of most tumor T cells.

There are 14 residues in the CDR3. Germline loops: CDR1 SGHAT, CDR2 FQNNGV. V was shortened by 5 bases and J by 3 bases, with 14 bases between the two germline ends. TCRdb ran MiXCR on the multiplex PCR reads and lists one entry per CDR3 protein. This repertoire shows hundreds of thousands of distinct CDR3 sequences, 32% found once; its top ten account for 1.3% to 1.5%. Breast cancer patients provided tissue from their axillary draining lymph nodes. This clonotype was observed at least ten times. Its antigen remains unidentified. What was sequenced was axillary lymph node tissue. This rearrangement joins TRBV11-2 to TRBJ2-7, with D possibly TRBD1 on 6 matching bases. The TCR was taken from a female donor with breast cancer. Some clones in this sample may be carry-over from other donors' samples. CDR3 sequence: CASSPTGQNYEQYF. Here the CDR3 DNA reads TGTGCCAGCAGCCCCACCGGACAGAACTACGAGCAGTACTTC. The variable domain in full, with the rest retrieved from reference TRBV11-2 and TRBJ2-7, is EAGVAQSPRYKIIEKRQSVAFWCNPISGHATLYWYQQILGQGPKLLIQFQNNGVVDDSQLPKDRFSAERLKGVDSTLKIQPAKLEDSAVYLCASSPTGQNYEQYFGPGTRLTVT.